The T cell receptor (beta chain) described here comes from a study of T-cell memory formation after mild COVID-19. Study overall: The study found TCR clusters largely donor specific. Study findings and constraints: Whether second-wave clones peaking at day 37 were SARS-CoV-2 specific went unconfirmed. Some responding clones appeared in pre-infection memory, suggesting cross-reactive memory joined. Among CD4+ contracting clones, most were CM and EM, and CD8+ ones EMRA.

This clonotype turned up a few times. No antigen is known for it. There are 15 residues in the CDR3. Trimming at V came to 7 bases and at J to 12 bases, leaving 13 bases not matched to a gene. Germline V gives CDR1 MNHEY, CDR2 SMNVEV (reference sequence). TCRdb reanalysed the 5' RACE reads using MiXCR and keeps one entry per CDR3 protein. The sample yields just over 300,000 distinct CDR3 sequences, roughly a fifth seen once. The rearrangement joins TRBV27 to TRBJ2-1; 12 bases fit TRBD2. The sample consisted of PBMCs or a T cell subset sorted from them (not recorded which). The sequence came from a man aged 18-30 years who had mild COVID-19 (a few samples of this study predate the infection). Cell type and time point are not known. CDR3 in DNA: TGTGCCAGCAAACGGGTACTAGCGGGGGGAGAGGTGCAGTTCTTC. Translated: CASKRVLAGGEVQFF.